Listed here are 2 T cell receptor beta chains from one sample, sequenced in a study of T cells expressing NK-cell markers. Each CDR3 protein gets one entry in TCRdb, which reprocessed the 5' RACE reads and gives no DNA. Recorded for this sample: about 380,000 distinct CDR3 sequences. Sequenced sample: blood T cells: a sorted CD56 or NKG2C T cell subset, CD4+ or CD8+ T cells, or bulk PBMC T cells (not recorded which). These receptors all come from a man aged 18 to 70 in good health.

The CDR3 sequence: CASSLRAGRGRDTEAFF. The chain combines TRBV5-5 with TRBJ1-1; the D gene TCRdb calls, TRBD1, cannot be checked with no DNA. The V gene's germline CDR1 is SGHKS and CDR2 YYEKEE (reference sequence). This CDR3 comprises 17 residues.

The gene calls are TRBV4-2 and TRBJ2-6; with no DNA, the TCRdb D assignment of TRBD2 cannot be verified. Germline V gives CDR1 LGHNA, CDR2 YNFKEQ. This CDR3 comprises 19 residues. This CDR3 reads CASSQRPGLADSGANVLTF.